The rows below give T cell receptor beta chains drawn from one sample of a study of shared clonotypes between healthy human individuals. Some clones are missing from TCRdb's copy, which holds only in-frame ones; the method was immunoSEQ multiplex PCR. The sample shows approximately 740,000 clones, nearly 95% of them seen only once. The specimen was naive CD8+ T cells sorted from blood. Receptors originate from a man aged 25 to 45 in good health. CDR3s include the opening cysteine and the closing phenylalanine or tryptophan. The order of the fields is V gene, clone size, D gene, J gene, CDR3 DNA, CDR3 protein. A D gene is named only where the DNA matches it firmly. Expanded clones get a size class; other rows say once, few or many, or leave the size out.

TRBV29-1	once	TRBD2	TRBJ2-1	TGCAGCGTTGAGGGACTAGCGGGAGGGAGCTCCTACAATGAGCAGTTCTTC	CSVEGLAGGSSYNEQFF
TRBV5-4	-	TRBD1	TRBJ2-2	TGTGCCAGCAGCTTCGGGACAGGGTTCGCCGGGGAGCTGTTTTTT	CASSFGTGFAGELFF
TRBV21-1	few	-	TRBJ1-3	TGTGCCAGCAGCAAAGAGACAGGGGGAGAAGCTGGAAACACCATATATTTT	CASSKETGGEAGNTIYF
TRBV4-1	-	TRBD1	TRBJ1-2	TGCGCCAGCAGCCGACTGACAGGGGGTTACTATGGCTACACCTTC	CASSRLTGGYYGYTF
TRBV5-1	-	-	TRBJ1-1	TGCGCCAGCAGTCGAGACAGGACTTACACTGAAGCTTTCTTT	CASSRDRTYTEAFF
TRBV10-1	-	TRBD2	TRBJ2-3	TGCGCCAGCAGTGCCACTAGCGGGATTTCTACAGATACGCAGTATTTT	CASSATSGISTDTQYF
TRBV6-1	-	-	TRBJ1-2	TGTGCCAGCAGTGCCATTGCAACTCGACTCCTGGACTATGGCTACACCTTC	CASSAIATRLLDYGYTF
TRBV27	-	TRBD2	TRBJ2-1	TGTGCCAGCAGTTTGTGGACCTCTAGCGGGAGGGACAATGAGCAGTTCTTC	CASSLWTSSGRDNEQFF
TRBV7-9	-	-	TRBJ2-3	TGTGCCAGCAGGCCTACGAGCACAGATACGCAGTATTTT	CASRPTSTDTQYF
TRBV5-4	-	-	TRBJ1-1	TGTGCCAGCAGCTTGGGAGACATGAACACTGAAGCTTTCTTT	CASSLGDMNTEAFF